This T cell receptor beta chain was observed in a study of vaccination and CD4 T cells after COVID-19. Treatment defined: 10-day PBMC culture with coronavirus spike peptide pools or control peptides (ViraFEST assay). With regard to this clonotype: Its specificity is unknown.

Whole-study results and caveats: With convalescent patients, a median around 85% of reactive clones emerged solely after vaccination.

The Oncomine TCR Beta short-read assay was applied to DNA of cultured CD4+ T cells. MiXCR, applied by TCRdb to the PCR reads, yields one record per CDR3 protein. The repertoire has 15,000 to 20,000 distinct CDR3 sequences, approximately 57% of them found once; the top ten carry 9.4%. The clonotype was recovered from a human donor who had recovered from COVID-19. The sample taken for sequencing was CD4+ T cells from blood, cultured in vitro.

CDR3 sequence (DNA): TGTGCCAGCAGTGCGCCGGGACAGAACTATGGCTACACCTTC. It is translated as CASSAPGQNYGYTF. The J gene is TRBJ1-2, the V gene TRBV28, with 7 bases lining up with TRBD1. The CDR3 sequence is 14 residues long. Germline V lookup: CDR1 MDHEN, CDR2 SYDVKM. V shed 5 bases, J shed 2 bases, and the junction held 5 bases outside the gene matches.